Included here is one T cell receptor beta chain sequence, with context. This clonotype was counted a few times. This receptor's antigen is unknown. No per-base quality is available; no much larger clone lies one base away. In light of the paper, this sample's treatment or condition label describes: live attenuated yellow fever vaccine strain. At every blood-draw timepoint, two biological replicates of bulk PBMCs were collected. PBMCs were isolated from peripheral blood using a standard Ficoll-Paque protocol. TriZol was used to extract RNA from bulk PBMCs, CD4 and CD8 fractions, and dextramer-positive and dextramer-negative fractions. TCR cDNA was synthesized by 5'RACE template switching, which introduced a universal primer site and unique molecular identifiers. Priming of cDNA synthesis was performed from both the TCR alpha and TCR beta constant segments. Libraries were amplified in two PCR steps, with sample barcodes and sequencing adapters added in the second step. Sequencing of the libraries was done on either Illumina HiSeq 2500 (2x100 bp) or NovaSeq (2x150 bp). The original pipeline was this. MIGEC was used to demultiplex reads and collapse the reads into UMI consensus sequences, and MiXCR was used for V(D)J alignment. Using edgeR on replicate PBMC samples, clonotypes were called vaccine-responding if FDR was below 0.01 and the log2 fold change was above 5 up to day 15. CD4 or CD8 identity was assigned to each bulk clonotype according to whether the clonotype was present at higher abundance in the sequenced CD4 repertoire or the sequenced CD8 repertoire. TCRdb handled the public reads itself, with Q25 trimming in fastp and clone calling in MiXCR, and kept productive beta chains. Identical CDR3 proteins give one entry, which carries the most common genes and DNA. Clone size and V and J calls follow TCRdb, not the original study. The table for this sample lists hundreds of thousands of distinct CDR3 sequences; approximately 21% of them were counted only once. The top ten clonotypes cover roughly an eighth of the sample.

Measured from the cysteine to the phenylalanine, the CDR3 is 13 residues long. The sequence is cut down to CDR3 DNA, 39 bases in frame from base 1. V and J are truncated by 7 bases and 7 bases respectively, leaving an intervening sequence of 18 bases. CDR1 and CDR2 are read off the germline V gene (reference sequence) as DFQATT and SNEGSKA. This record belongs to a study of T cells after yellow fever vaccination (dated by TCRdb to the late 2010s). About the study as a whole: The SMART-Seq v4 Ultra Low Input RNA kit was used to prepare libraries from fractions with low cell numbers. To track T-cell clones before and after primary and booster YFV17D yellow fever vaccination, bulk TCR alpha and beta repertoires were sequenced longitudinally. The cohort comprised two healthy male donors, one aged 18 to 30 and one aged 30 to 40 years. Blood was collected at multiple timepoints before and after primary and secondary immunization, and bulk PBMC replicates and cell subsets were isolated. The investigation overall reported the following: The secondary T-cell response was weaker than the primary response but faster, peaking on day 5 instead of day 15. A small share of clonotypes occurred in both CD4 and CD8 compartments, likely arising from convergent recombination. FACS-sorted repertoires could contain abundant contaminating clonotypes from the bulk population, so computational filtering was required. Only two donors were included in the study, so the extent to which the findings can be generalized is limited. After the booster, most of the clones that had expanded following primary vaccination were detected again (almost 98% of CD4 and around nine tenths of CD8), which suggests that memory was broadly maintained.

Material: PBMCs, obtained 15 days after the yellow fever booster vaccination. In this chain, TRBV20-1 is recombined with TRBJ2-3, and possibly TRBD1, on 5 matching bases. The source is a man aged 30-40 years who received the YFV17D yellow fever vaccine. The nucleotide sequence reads TGCAGTGGAAATACTGTGGGGCTAAATACGCAGTATTTT. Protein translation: CSGNTVGLNTQYF.